This is a list of T cell receptor beta chains from one sample in a study of control samples from healthy donors and cancer patients. Libraries were prepared by immunoSEQ multiplex PCR; TCRdb keeps only in-frame clonotypes and omits some of them. The table includes about 220,000 clones, around 94% detected once. The sequencing sample was made of blood. These receptors were taken from a middle-aged man in good health. Each CDR3 is given with its conserved first and last residue. The order of the fields is V gene, D gene, clone size, J gene, CDR3 protein, CDR3 DNA. A D gene is named only where the DNA matches it firmly. The size entry is marked missing in some rows and otherwise reads once, few, many or a size class.

v_gene: TRBV7-8
d_gene: .
abundance: .
j_gene: TRBJ1-5
CDR3aa: CASSSSPAGNSNQPQHF
CDR3nt: TGTGCCAGCAGCTCGTCCCCCGCAGGTAATAGCAATCAGCCCCAGCATTTT

v_gene: TRBV20-1
d_gene: .
abundance: .
j_gene: TRBJ1-2
CDR3aa: CSASTSGDRYTF
CDR3nt: TGCAGTGCTAGTACGTCAGGGGATCGCTACACCTTC

v_gene: TRBV24-1
d_gene: TRBD1
abundance: .
j_gene: TRBJ1-6
CDR3aa: CATSEGTGRDSPLHF
CDR3nt: TGTGCCACCAGTGAGGGGACAGGTCGTGATTCACCCCTCCACTTT

v_gene: TRBV6-4
d_gene: TRBD2
abundance: .
j_gene: TRBJ2-1
CDR3aa: CASSDSASGGANEQFF
CDR3nt: TGTGCCAGCAGTGACTCGGCTAGCGGGGGGGCCAATGAGCAGTTCTTC

v_gene: TRBV6-5
d_gene: TRBD2
abundance: .
j_gene: TRBJ2-5
CDR3aa: CASSVAGPRWTQYF
CDR3nt: TGTGCCAGCAGCGTAGCGGGTCCCCGGTGGACCCAGTACTTC

v_gene: TRBV6-5
d_gene: .
abundance: .
j_gene: TRBJ1-4
CDR3aa: CASSGQLTNEKLFF
CDR3nt: TGTGCCAGCAGCGGACAGCTAACTAATGAAAAACTGTTTTTT

v_gene: TRBV20-1
d_gene: TRBD2
abundance: .
j_gene: TRBJ2-5
CDR3aa: CSASRAGGSGTQYF
CDR3nt: TGCAGTGCTAGTCGAGCGGGGGGCTCGGGGACCCAGTACTTC

v_gene: TRBV18
d_gene: TRBD1
abundance: .
j_gene: TRBJ2-3
CDR3aa: CASSGQGHTDTQYF
CDR3nt: TGTGCCAGCTCAGGACAGGGCCACACAGATACGCAGTATTTT

v_gene: TRBV19
d_gene: .
abundance: once
j_gene: TRBJ1-2
CDR3aa: CASSNGARTGYTF
CDR3nt: TGTGCCAGTAGTAACGGGGCCAGAACGGGCTACACCTTC

v_gene: TRBV10-3
d_gene: .
abundance: .
j_gene: TRBJ1-1
CDR3aa: CATFDRREAEAFF
CDR3nt: TGTGCCACCTTTGACAGGCGAGAGGCAGAAGCTTTCTTT

v_gene: TRBV5-1
d_gene: .
abundance: .
j_gene: TRBJ2-7
CDR3aa: CASSGTGTAYEQYF
CDR3nt: TGCGCCAGCAGCGGAACCGGGACTGCATACGAGCAGTACTTC

v_gene: TRBV5-1
d_gene: .
abundance: .
j_gene: TRBJ1-2
CDR3aa: CASSLGAGGGYTF
CDR3nt: TGCGCCAGCAGCTTGGGGGCTGGGGGCGGCTACACCTTC

v_gene: TRBV5-8
d_gene: .
abundance: .
j_gene: TRBJ2-5
CDR3aa: CASTRTVGSYVTQYF
CDR3nt: TGTGCCAGCACCAGGACAGTGGGGAGTTATGTGACCCAGTACTTC

v_gene: TRBV30
d_gene: .
abundance: .
j_gene: TRBJ1-4
CDR3aa: CAWSVGLGGKLFF
CDR3nt: TGTGCCTGGAGTGTAGGGCTAGGGGGAAAACTGTTTTTT

v_gene: TRBV7-2
d_gene: TRBD1
abundance: .
j_gene: TRBJ1-4
CDR3aa: CASSTQLTGNEKLFF
CDR3nt: TGTGCCAGCAGCACCCAATTGACAGGGAATGAAAAACTGTTTTTT

v_gene: TRBV25-1
d_gene: .
abundance: .
j_gene: TRBJ1-3
CDR3aa: CASRPAGASGNTIYF
CDR3nt: TGTGCCAGCCGCCCGGCCGGAGCGTCTGGAAACACCATATATTTT

v_gene: TRBV9
d_gene: .
abundance: once
j_gene: TRBJ2-5
CDR3aa: CASSVEGVGTQYF
CDR3nt: TGTGCCAGCAGCGTAGAAGGAGTGGGGACCCAGTACTTC

v_gene: TRBV3-1/TRBV3-2
d_gene: .
abundance: .
j_gene: TRBJ1-4
CDR3aa: CASSQGNGDNEKLFF
CDR3nt: TGTGCCAGCAGCCAAGGGAACGGCGATAATGAAAAACTGTTTTTT

v_gene: TRBV19
d_gene: .
abundance: .
j_gene: TRBJ2-2
CDR3aa: CASSIPRSGELFF
CDR3nt: TGTGCCAGTAGTATCCCCCGGTCCGGGGAGCTGTTTTTT

v_gene: TRBV2
d_gene: TRBD1
abundance: .
j_gene: TRBJ1-6
CDR3aa: CASGRQGGSPLHF
CDR3nt: TGTGCCAGTGGCCGACAGGGTGGATCACCCCTCCACTTT